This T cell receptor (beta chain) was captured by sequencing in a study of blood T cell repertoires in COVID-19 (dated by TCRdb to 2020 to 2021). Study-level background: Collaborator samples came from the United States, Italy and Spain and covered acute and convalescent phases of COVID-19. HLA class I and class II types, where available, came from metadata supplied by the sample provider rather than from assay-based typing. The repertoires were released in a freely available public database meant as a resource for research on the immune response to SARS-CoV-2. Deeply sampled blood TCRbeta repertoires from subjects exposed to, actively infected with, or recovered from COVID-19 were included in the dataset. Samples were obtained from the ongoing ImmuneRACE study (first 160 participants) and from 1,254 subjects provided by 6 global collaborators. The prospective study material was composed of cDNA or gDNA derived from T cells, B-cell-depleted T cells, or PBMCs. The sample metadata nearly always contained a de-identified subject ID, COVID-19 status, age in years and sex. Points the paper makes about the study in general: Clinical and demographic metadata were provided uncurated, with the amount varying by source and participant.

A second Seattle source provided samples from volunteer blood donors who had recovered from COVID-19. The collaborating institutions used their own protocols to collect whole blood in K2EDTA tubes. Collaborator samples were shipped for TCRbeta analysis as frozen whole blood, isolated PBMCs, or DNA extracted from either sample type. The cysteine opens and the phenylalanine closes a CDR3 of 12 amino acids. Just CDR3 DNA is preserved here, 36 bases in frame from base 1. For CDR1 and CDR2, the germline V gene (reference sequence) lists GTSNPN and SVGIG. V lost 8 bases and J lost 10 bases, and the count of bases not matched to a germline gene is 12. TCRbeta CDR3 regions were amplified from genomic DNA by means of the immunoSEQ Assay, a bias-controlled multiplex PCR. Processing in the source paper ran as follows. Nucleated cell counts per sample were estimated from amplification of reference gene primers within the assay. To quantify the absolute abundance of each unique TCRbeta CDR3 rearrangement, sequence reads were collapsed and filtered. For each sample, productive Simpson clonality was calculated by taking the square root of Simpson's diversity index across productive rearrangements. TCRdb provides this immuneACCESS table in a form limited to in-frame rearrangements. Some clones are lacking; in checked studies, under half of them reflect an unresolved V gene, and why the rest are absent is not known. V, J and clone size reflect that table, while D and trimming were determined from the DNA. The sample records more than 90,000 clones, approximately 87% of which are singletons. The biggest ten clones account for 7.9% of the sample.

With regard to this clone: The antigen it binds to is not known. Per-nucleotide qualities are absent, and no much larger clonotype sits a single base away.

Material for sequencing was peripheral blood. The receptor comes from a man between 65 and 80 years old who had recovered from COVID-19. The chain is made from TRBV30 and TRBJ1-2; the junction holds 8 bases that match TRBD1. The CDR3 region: CAGQGQVSVYTF. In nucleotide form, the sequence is TGTGCCGGACAGGGCCAGGTGTCAGTCTACACCTTC. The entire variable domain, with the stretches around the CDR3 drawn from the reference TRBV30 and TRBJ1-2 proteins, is SQTIHQWPATLVQPVGSPLSLECTVEGTSNPNLYWYRQAAGRGLQLLFYSVGIGQISSEVPQNLSASRPQDRQFILSSKKLLLSDSGFYLCAGQGQVSVYTFGSGTRLTVV.